This T cell receptor beta chain was profiled in a study of a mutant IDH1 vaccine in newly diagnosed glioma. TCRdb keeps only in-frame clones here, not all; method: immunoSEQ multiplex PCR. The data show about 58,000 clones, about 86% seen once. The CDR3 has 16 amino acids. V was clipped by 5 bases and J by 5 bases; unmatched bases: 7. The germline V gene encodes CDR1 SNHLY and CDR2 FYNNEI. Remarks on this clone: Its antigen is currently unknown.

Stated time point: week 5, during vaccination. Every vaccine dose comprised 300 ug of mutant IDH1 20-mer peptide plus topical imiquimod. This rearrangement joins TRBV2 to TRBJ1-6, with 9 nucleotides matching TRBD1. The sample in question was PBMCs, obtained from a glioma patient whose treatment included an IDH1 peptide vaccine. This TCR was sampled from a woman in her 50s with glioma. Written as DNA, the CDR3 is TGTGCCAGCAGTTACAGGGGGCGCGGGAATAATTCACCCCTCCACTTT. Its protein is CASSYRGRGNNSPLHF.